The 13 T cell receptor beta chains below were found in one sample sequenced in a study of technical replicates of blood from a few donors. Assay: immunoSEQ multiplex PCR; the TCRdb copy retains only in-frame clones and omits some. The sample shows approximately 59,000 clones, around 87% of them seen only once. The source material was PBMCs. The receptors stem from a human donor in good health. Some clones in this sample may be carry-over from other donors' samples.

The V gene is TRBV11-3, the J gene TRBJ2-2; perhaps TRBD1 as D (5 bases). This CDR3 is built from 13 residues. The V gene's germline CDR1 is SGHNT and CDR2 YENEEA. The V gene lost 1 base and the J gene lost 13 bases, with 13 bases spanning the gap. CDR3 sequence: CASSLGADQGLFF. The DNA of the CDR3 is TGTGCCAGCAGCTTAGGTGCTGACCAGGGGCTGTTTTTT.

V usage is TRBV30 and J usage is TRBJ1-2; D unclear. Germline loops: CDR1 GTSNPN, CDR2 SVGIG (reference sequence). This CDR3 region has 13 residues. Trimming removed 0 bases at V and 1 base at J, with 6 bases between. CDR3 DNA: TGTGCCTGGAGTGTAGACAATAACTATGGCTACACCTTC. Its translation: CAWSVDNNYGYTF.

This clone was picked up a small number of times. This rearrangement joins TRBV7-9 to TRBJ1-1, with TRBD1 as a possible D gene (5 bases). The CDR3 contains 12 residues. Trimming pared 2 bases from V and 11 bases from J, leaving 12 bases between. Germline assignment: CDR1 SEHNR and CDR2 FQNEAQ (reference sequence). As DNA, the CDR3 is TGTGCCAGCAGCTTAACGACAGCTCGGGCTTTCTTT. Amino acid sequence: CASSLTTARAFF.

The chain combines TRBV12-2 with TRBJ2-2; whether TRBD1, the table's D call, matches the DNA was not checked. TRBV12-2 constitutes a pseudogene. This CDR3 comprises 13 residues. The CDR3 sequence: CASRLRGTGELFF. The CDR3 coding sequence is TGTGCAAGTCGCCTAAGGGGAACCGGGGAGCTGTTTTTT.

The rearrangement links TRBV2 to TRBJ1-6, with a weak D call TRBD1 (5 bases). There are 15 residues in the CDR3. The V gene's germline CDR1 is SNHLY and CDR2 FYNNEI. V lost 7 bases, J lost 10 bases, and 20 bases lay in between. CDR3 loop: CASIFNGGKGSPLHF. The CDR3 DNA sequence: TGTGCCAGCATCTTTAACGGGGGGAAAGGGTCACCCCTCCACTTT.

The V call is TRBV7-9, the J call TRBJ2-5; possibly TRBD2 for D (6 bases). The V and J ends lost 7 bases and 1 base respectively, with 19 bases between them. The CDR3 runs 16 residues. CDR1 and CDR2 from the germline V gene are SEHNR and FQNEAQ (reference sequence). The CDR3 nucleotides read TGTGCCAGCACTTTCTCCCCCCGGACTACCCAAGAGACCCAGTACTTC. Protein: CASTFSPRTTQETQYF.

The CDR3 spells CASSYPGTNEKLFF. The CDR3, as DNA: TGTGCCAGCAGTTATCCAGGAACTAATGAAAAACTGTTTTTT. The chain joins TRBV6-9 to TRBJ1-4; D is ambiguous. Trimming took off 2 bases at V and 1 base at J, with 5 bases between the two ends. Germline CDR1 MNHGY, CDR2 SVAAGI. The CDR3 length is 14 residues.

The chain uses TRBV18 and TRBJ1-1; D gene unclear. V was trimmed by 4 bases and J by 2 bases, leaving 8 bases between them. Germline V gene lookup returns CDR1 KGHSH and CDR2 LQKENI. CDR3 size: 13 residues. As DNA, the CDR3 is TGTGCCAGCTCACGAGAAGAAAACACTGAAGCTTTCTTT. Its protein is CASSREENTEAFF.

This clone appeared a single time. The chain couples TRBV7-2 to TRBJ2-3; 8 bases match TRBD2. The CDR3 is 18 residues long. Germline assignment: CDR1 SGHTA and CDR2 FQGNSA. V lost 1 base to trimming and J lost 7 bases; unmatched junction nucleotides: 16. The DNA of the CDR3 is TGTGCCAGCAGCTTAGTTGGGGCGGGTCGCGGGGGGAGGAATACGCAGTATTTT. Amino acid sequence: CASSLVGAGRGGRNTQYF.

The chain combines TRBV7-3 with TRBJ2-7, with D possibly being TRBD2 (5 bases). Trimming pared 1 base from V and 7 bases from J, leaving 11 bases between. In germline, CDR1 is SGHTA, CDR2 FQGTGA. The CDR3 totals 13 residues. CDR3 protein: CASSLKAGVEQYF. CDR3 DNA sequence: TGTGCCAGCAGCTTAAAAGCCGGGGTAGAGCAGTACTTC.

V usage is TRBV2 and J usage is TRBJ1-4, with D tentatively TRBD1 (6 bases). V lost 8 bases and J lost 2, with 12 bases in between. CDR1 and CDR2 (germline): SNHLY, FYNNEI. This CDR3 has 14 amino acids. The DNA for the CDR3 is TGTGCCAGCCAAATAGGGGGTACTAATGAAAAACTGTTTTTT. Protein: CASQIGGTNEKLFF. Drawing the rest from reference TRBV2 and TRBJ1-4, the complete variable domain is EPEVTQTPSHQVTQMGQEVILRCVPISNHLYFYWYRQILGQKVEFLVSFYNNEISEKSEIFDDQFSVERPDGSNFTLKIRSTKLEDSAMYFCASQIGGTNEKLFFGSGTQLSVL.

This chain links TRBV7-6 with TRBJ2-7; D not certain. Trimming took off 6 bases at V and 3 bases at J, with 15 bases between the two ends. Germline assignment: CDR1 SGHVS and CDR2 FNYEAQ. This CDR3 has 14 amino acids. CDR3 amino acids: CASSPGLTNYEQYF. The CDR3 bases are TGTGCCAGCAGTCCTGGGCTAACGAACTACGAGCAGTACTTC. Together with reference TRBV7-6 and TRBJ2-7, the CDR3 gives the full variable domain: GAGVSQSPRYKVTKRGQDVALRCDPISGHVSLYWYRQALGQGPEFLTYFNYEAQQDKSGLPNDRFSAERPEGSISTLTIQRTEQRDSAMYRCASSPGLTNYEQYFGPGTRLTVT.

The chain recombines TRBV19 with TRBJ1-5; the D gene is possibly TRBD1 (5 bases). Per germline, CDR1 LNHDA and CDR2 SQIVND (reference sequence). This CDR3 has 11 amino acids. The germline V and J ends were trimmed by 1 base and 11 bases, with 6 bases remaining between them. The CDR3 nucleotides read TGTGCCAGTAGTATAGGGGGGGCCCAGCATTTT. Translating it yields CASSIGGAQHF.